This T cell receptor beta chain was sequenced for a study of blood T cell repertoires in COVID-19. Study overall: COVID-19 samples, acute and convalescent, were from the United States, Italy and Spain. T cells, B-cell-depleted T cells, or PBMCs supplied cDNA or gDNA.

The CDR3 spans 14 residues. Germline CDR1 reads SGHDN; CDR2 reads FVKESK. V lost 1 base and J lost 13, with 14 bases in between. In the study's own analysis: Reference gene primers were amplified, and this amplification served to estimate nucleated cell counts. The repertoire was sequenced with immunoSEQ multiplex PCR; TCRdb's copy has only in-frame clones and lacks some. V, J and clone size derive from that table, while D and trimming were established from the DNA sequence. Of around 300,000 clones listed, around four fifths are singletons. Sequencing was done on a sample of peripheral blood. The receptor was isolated from a woman aged 50 to 65 with active or convalescent COVID-19. This sequence joins TRBV14 and TRBJ1-6; the D is unclear. The CDR3 coding sequence is TGTGCCAGCAGCCAAGTTACTGCCGCCGCGCCCCTCCACTTT. Protein: CASSQVTAAAPLHF.